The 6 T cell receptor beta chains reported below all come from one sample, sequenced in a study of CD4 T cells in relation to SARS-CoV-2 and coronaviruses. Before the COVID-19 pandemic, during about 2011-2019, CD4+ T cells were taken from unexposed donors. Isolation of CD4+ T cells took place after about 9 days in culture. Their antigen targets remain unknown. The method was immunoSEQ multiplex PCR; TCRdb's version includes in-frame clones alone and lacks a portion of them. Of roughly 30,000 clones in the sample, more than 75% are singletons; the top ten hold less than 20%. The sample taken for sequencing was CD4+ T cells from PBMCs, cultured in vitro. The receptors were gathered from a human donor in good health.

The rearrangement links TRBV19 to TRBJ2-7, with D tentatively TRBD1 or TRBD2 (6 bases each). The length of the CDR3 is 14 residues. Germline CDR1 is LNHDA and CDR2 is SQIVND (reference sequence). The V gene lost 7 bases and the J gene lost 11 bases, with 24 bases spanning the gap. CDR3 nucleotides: TGTGCCAGTAAAGGCTGGGGGGACATCGAACCGGAGTACTTC. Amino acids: CASKGWGDIEPEYF.

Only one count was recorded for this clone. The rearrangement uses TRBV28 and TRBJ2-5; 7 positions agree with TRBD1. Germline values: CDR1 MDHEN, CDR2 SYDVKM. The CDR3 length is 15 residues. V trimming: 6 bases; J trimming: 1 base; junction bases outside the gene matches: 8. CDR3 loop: CASSLTGMSQETQYF. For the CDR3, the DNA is TGTGCCAGCAGCCTGACAGGGATGAGCCAAGAGACCCAGTACTTC. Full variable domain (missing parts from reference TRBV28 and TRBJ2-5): DVKVTQSSRYLVKRTGEKVFLECVQDMDHENMFWYRQDPGLGLRLIYFSYDVKMKEKGDIPEGYSVSREKKERFSLILESASTNQTSMYLCASSLTGMSQETQYFGPGTRLLVL.

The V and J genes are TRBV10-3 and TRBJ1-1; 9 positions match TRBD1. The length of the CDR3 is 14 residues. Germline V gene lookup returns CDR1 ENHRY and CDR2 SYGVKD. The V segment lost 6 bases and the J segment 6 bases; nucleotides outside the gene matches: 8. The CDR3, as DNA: TGTGCCATCAGCCCCCGGGACAGGGACGCTGAAGCTTTCTTT. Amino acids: CAISPRDRDAEAFF.

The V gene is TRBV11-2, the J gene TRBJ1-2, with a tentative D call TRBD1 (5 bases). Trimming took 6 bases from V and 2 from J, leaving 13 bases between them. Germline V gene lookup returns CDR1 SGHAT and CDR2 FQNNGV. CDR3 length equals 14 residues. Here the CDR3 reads CASSSRRENYGYTF. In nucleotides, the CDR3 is TGTGCCAGCAGTTCGCGCAGGGAGAACTATGGCTACACCTTC.

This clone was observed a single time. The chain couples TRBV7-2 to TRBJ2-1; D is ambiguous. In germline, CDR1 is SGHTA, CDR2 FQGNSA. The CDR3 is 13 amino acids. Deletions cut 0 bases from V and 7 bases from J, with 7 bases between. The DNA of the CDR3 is TGTGCCAGCAGCTTAGCAGGTGGAAATGAGCAGTTCTTC. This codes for CASSLAGGNEQFF. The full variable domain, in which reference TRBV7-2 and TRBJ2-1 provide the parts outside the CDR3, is GAGVSQSPSNKVTEKGKDVELRCDPISGHTALYWYRQSLGQGLEFLIYFQGNSAPDKSGLPSDRFSAERTGGSVSTLTIQRTQQEDSAVYLCASSLAGGNEQFFGPGTRLTVL.

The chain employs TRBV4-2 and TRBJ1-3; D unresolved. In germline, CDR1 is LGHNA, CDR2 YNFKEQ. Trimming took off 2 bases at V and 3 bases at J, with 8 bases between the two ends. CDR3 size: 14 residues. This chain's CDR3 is CASSQRSDGNTIYF. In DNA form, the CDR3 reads TGTGCCAGCAGCCAAAGGAGTGATGGAAACACCATATATTTT.